The 5 T cell receptor beta chains presented below share a single source sample, sequenced in a study of beta chain features in type 1 diabetes. Findings of the study overall: All four CD4+ subsets from Type 1 diabetes patients carried moderately but significantly shorter TCRB CDR3s.

These TCRs' antigens remain unknown. Expressed TCRB transcripts got sequenced, as all isolated RNA was reverse transcribed. Produced via immunoSEQ multiplex PCR; TCRdb's table is partial and in-frame only. The data contain 150,000 to 200,000 clones, approximately 9% of them singletons. The sample comprised central memory CD4+ T cells from blood. Every receptor here comes from a woman younger than 35 with type 1 diabetes.

There are a few counts of this clone. The chain is built from TRBV15 and TRBJ1-1; the match to TRBD1 covers 8 bases. The germline V gene encodes CDR1 LNHNV and CDR2 YYDKDF (reference sequence). V lost 3 bases and J lost 1; bases outside the gene matches: 7. CDR3 length: 16 residues. The CDR3 nucleotides read TGTGCCACCAGCAGCATAACCGGGACAGGGAACACTGAAGCTTTCTTT. It translates to CATSSITGTGNTEAFF.

This chain uses TRBV29-1 with TRBJ2-5, with 9 bases that match TRBD2. The CDR3 length is 15 residues. Germline trimming cut 7 bases from V and 6 bases from J; bases unmatched to any gene: 15. The germline V gene has CDR1 SQVTM and CDR2 ANQGSEA. The CDR3: CSGSGAGGPYQTQYF. The CDR3 DNA sequence: TGCAGCGGGTCTGGGGCGGGAGGGCCTTACCAGACCCAGTACTTC.

This clone was recorded a few times. The chain employs TRBV23-1 and TRBJ2-7; 8 nucleotides line up with TRBD1. TRBV23-1 is annotated as an ORF whose role is uncertain. CDR3 length: 16 residues. Losses at the gene ends were 4 bases for V and 0 bases for J; bases not matched to a gene: 8. The CDR3 DNA sequence: TGCGCCAGCAGTCCATCCTGGACAGGGAGCTCCTACGAGCAGTACTTC. It translates to CASSPSWTGSSYEQYF.

The gene calls are TRBV13 and TRBJ2-3, with D perhaps TRBD2 (5 bases). Germline V lookup: CDR1 PRHDT, CDR2 FYEKMQ (reference sequence). Trimming stripped 4 bases from V and 5 bases from J, with 16 bases between. The CDR3 has 15 amino acids. The CDR3 bases are TGTGCCAGCAGCTCCCGACCCTCCCGGGGAGATACGCAGTATTTT. It encodes CASSSRPSRGDTQYF.

This clone has more than one count but fewer than ten. The CDR3 bases are TGCAGCGTTACGGGGGGCGAGGGGACCCAGTACTTC. This encodes CSVTGGEGTQYF. The chain joins TRBV29-1 to TRBJ2-5; D is perhaps TRBD2 (7 bases). With 5 bases removed from V and 7 bases from J, the gap between germline ends came to 14 bases. Germline values: CDR1 SQVTM, CDR2 ANQGSEA. This CDR3 spans 12 amino acids.